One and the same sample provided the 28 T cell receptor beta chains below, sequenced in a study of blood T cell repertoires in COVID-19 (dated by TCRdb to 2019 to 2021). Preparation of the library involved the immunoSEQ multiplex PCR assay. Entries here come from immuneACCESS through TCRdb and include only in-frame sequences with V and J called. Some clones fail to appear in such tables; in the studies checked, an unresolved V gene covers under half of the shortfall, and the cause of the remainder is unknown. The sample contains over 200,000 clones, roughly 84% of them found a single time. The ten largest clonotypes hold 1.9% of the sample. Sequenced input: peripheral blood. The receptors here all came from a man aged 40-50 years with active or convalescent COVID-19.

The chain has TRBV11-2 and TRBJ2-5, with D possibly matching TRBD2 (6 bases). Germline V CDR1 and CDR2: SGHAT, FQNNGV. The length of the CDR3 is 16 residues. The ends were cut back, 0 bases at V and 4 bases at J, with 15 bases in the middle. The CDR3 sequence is CASSLEFGTFGETQYF. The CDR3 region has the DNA TGTGCCAGCAGCTTAGAGTTCGGGACTTTCGGAGAGACCCAGTACTTC.

CDR3 sequence reads: CASSPTGGLGYTF. CDR3 bases: TGTGCCAGCAGTCCCACAGGGGGCTTGGGCTACACCTTC. The rearrangement links TRBV6-5 to TRBJ1-2; TRBD1 aligns across 9 bases. The length of the CDR3 is 13 residues. CDR1 MNHEY and CDR2 SVGAGI come from the germline V gene. Trimming cost V 5 bases and J 8 bases; bases outside gene matches: 6.

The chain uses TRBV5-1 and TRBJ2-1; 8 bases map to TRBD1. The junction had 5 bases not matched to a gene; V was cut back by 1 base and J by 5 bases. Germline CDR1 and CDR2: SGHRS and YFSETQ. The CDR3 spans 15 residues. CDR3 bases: TGCGCCAGCAGCTTGCGGCAGGGGGCTGACAATGAGCAGTTCTTC. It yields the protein CASSLRQGADNEQFF.

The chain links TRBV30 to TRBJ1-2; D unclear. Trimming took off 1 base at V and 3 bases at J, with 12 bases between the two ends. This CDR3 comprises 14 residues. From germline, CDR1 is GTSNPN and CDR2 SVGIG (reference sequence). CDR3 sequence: CAWSATRNYYGYTF. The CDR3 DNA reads TGTGCCTGGAGTGCGACAAGGAATTACTATGGCTACACCTTC.

CDR3 nucleotide sequence: TGTGCCAGCAGCTTAGGACAGGGGAGAAATAACTATGGCTACACCTTC. It specifies CASSLGQGRNNYGYTF. The chain uses TRBV7-9 and TRBJ1-2, with TRBD1 matching over 8 bases. The germline V gene encodes CDR1 SEHNR and CDR2 FQNEAQ (reference sequence). This CDR3 is 16 amino acids long. Trimming removed 1 base from V and 1 base from J; junction bases left unmatched: 5.

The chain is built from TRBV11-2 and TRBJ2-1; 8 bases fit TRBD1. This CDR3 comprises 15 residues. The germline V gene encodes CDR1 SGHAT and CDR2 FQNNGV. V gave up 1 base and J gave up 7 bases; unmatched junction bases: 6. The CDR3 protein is CASSLVRGRLNEQFF. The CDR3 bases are TGTGCCAGCAGCTTAGTCAGGGGGCGCTTAAATGAGCAGTTCTTC.

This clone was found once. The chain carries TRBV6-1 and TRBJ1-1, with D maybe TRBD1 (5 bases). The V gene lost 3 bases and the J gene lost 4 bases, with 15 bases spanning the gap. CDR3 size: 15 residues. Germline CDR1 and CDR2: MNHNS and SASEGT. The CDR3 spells CASSELESQGTEAFF. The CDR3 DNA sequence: TGTGCCAGCAGTGAGCTCGAATCTCAGGGCACTGAAGCTTTCTTT.

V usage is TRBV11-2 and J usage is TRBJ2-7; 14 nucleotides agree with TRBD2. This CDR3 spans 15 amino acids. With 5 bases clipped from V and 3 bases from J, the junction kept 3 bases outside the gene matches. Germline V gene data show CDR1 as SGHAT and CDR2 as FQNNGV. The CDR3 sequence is CASSPGTSGSYEQYF. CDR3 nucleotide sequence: TGTGCCAGCAGCCCAGGGACTAGCGGGAGCTACGAGCAGTACTTC.

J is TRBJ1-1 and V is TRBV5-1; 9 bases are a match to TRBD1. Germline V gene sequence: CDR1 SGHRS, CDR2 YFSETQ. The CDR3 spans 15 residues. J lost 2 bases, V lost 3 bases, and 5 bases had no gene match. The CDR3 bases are TGCGCCAGCAGCTCTAGACAGGGGGTCAACACTGAAGCTTTCTTT. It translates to CASSSRQGVNTEAFF.

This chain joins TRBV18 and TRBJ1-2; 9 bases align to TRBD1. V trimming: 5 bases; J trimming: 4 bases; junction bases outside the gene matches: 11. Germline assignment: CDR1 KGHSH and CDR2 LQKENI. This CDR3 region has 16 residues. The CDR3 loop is CASSSSGTGQGYGYTF. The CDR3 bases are TGTGCCAGCTCATCGTCCGGGACAGGGCAAGGCTATGGCTACACCTTC.

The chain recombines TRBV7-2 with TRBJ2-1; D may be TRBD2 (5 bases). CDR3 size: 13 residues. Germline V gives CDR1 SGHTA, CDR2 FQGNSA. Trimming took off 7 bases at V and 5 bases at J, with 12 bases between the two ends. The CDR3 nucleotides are TGTGCCAGCACCGAGACTACCCACAATGAGCAGTTCTTC. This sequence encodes CASTETTHNEQFF.

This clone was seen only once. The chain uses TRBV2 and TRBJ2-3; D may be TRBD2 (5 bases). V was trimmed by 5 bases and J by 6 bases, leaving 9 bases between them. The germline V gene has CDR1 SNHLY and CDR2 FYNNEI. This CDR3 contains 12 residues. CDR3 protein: CASSLAIDTQYF. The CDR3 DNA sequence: TGTGCCAGCAGTCTAGCTATCGATACGCAGTATTTT.

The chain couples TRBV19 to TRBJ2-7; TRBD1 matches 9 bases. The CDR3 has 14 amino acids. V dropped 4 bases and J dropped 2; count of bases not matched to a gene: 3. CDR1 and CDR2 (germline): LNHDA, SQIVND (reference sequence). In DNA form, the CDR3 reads TGTGCCAGTAGTACCGGGACAGGGCCCTACGAGCAGTACTTC. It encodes CASSTGTGPYEQYF.

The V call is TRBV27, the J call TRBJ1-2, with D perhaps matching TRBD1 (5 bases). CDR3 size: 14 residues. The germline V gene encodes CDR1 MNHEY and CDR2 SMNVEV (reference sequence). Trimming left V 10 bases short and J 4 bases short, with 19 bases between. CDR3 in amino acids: CATMTVGRVYGYTF. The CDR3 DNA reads TGTGCCACCATGACGGTTGGCAGGGTCTATGGCTACACCTTC.

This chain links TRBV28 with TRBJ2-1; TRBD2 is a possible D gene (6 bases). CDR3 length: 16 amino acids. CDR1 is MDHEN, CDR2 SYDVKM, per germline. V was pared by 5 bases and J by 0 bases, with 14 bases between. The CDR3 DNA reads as TGTGCCAGCAGTCTATATAGCGGAATCTCCTACAATGAGCAGTTCTTC. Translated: CASSLYSGISYNEQFF.

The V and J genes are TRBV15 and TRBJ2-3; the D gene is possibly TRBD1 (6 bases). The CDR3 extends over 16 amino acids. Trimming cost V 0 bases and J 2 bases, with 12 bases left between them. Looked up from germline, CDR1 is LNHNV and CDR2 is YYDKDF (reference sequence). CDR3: CATSRDRRGLTDTQYF. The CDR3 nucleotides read TGTGCCACCAGCAGAGATCGCAGGGGCCTCACAGATACGCAGTATTTT.

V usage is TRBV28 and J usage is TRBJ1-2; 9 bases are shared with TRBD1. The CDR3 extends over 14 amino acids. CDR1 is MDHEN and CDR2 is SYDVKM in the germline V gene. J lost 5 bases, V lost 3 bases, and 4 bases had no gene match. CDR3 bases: TGTGCCAGCAGTTTTCTAGGGACAGGGTATGGCTACACCTTC. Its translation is CASSFLGTGYGYTF.

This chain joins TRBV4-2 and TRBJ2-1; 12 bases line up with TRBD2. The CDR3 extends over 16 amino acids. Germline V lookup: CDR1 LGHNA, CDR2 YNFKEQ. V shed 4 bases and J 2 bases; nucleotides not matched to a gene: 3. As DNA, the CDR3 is TGTGCCAGCAGCCTACGGACTAGCGGGACCTACAATGAGCAGTTCTTC. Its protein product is CASSLRTSGTYNEQFF.

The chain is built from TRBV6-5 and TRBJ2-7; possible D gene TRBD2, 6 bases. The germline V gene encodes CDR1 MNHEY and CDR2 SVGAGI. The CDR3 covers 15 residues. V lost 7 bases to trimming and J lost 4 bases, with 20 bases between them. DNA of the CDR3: TGTGCCAGCACCAATCGGGAGCTACCCTCTTACGAGCAGTACTTC. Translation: CASTNRELPSYEQYF.

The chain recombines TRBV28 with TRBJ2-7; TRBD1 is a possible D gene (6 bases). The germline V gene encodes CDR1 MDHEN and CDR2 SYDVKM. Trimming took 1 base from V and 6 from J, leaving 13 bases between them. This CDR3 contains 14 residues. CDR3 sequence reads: CASSLSDRLAEQYF. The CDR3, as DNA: TGTGCCAGCAGTTTATCTGACAGGCTCGCCGAGCAGTACTTC.

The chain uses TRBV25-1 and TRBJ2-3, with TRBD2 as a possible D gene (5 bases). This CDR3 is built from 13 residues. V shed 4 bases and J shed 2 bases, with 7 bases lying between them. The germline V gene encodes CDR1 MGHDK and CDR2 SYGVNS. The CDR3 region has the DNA TGTGCCAGCAGTGGACTATTCACAGATACGCAGTATTTT. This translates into CASSGLFTDTQYF.

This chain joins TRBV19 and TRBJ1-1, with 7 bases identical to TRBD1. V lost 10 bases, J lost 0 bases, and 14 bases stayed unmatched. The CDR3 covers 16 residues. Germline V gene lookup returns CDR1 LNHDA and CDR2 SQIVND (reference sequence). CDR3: CATYPGTARMNTEAFF. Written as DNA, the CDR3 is TGTGCCACCTATCCTGGGACAGCGAGGATGAACACTGAAGCTTTCTTT.

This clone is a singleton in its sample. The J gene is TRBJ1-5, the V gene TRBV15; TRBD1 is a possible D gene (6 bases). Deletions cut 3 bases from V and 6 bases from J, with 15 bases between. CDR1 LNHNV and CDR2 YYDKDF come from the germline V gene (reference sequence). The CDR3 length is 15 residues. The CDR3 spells CATSSRTVKGQPQHF. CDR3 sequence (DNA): TGTGCCACCAGCAGCCGGACAGTAAAAGGTCAGCCCCAGCATTTT.

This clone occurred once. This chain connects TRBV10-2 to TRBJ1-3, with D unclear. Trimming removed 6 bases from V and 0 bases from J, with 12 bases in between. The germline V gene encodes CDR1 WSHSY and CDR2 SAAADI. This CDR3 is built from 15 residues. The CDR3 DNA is TGCGCCAGCAGGTCCTCTTTAGCCTCTGGAAACACCATATATTTT. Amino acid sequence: CASRSSLASGNTIYF.

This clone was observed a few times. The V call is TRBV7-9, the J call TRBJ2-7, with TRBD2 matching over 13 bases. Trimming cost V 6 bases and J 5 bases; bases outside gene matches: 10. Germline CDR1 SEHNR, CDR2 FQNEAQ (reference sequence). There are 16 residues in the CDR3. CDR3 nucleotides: TGTGCCAGCAGTCGAAGGGGGACTAGCGGGGTCCACGAGCAGTACTTC. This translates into CASSRRGTSGVHEQYF.

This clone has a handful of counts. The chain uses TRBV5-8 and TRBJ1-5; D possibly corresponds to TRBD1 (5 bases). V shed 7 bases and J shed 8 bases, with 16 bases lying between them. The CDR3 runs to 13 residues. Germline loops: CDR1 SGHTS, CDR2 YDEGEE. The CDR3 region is CASLGAGPEPQHF. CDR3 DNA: TGTGCCAGCCTAGGGGCCGGCCCTGAGCCCCAGCATTTT.

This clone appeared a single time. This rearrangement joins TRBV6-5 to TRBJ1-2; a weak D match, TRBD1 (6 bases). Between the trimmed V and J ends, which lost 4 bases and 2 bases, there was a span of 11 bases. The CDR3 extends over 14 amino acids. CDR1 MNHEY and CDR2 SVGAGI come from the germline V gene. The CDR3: CASSSPGQNYGYTF. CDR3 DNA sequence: TGTGCCAGCAGTTCCCCGGGACAAAACTATGGCTACACCTTC.

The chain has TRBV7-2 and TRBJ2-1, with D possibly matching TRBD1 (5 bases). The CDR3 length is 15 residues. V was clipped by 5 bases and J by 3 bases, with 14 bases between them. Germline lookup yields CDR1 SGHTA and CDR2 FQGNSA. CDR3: CASSPDSVFYNEQFF. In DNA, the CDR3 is TGTGCCAGCAGCCCCGACAGCGTCTTCTACAATGAGCAGTTCTTC.